This passage covers 28 T cell receptor beta chains from one sample sequenced in a study of T cell repertoires in cytomegalovirus infection (dated by TCRdb to about 2019). Their recognized antigens are unknown. The instrument given in TCRdb is Illumina HiSeq 1500. TCRdb trimmed the raw reads at Q25, called clones with MiXCR and kept productive beta chains. Entries are consolidated by CDR3 protein sequence, retaining the most common genes and DNA. Across this sample there are roughly 920,000 distinct CDR3 sequences, with roughly 30% seen only once. The ten largest account for more than 12% of the sample. The sample's treatment or condition, from its label and the paper: in vitro stimulation with specific CMV peptide epitopes to enrich CMV-specific T cells. The sample here was cultured CD8+ T cells from PBMCs, taken from culture after CMV antigen stimulation. The receptors derive from a human donor in good health (CMV status not recorded). Some clones in this sample may be carry-over from other donors' samples.

V and J are TRBV7-6 and TRBJ1-1; the match to TRBD1 covers 7 bases. Germline trimming cut 2 bases from V and 2 bases from J; bases unmatched to any gene: 11. Germline lookup yields CDR1 SGHVS and CDR2 FNYEAQ. This CDR3 has 17 amino acids. CDR3 sequence (DNA): TGTGCCAGCAGCTTAAGGGGGGGACAGTTCACAAACACTGAAGCTTTCTTT. Residues: CASSLRGGQFTNTEAFF.

This clonotype was detected ten times or more. V and J are TRBV7-2 and TRBJ2-5; TRBD2 matches at 12 bases. CDR1 and CDR2 (germline): SGHTA, FQGNSA. J was trimmed by 3 bases and V by 4 bases; bases with no gene match: 9. The CDR3 covers 17 residues. CDR3 bases: TGTGCCAGCAGCTCGAGACTAGCGGGGGACCCAAAAGAGACCCAGTACTTC. As protein: CASSSRLAGDPKETQYF. Filled out from reference TRBV7-2 and TRBJ2-5, the complete variable domain reads GAGVSQSPSNKVTEKGKDVELRCDPISGHTALYWYRQSLGQGLEFLIYFQGNSAPDKSGLPSDRFSAERTGGSVSTLTIQRTQQEDSAVYLCASSSRLAGDPKETQYFGPGTRLLVL.

This clonotype has only a few counts. The gene calls are TRBV4-1 and TRBJ2-5; 10 bases line up with TRBD1. Germline lookup yields CDR1 MGHRA and CDR2 YSYEKL. Trimming removed 3 bases from V and 7 bases from J; junction bases left unmatched: 8. There are 15 residues in the CDR3. The CDR3 reads CASSHAGTGDVTQYF. The CDR3 coding sequence is TGCGCCAGCAGCCATGCCGGGACAGGGGATGTGACCCAGTACTTC.

This clonotype was seen ten or more times. The V and J genes are TRBV7-6 and TRBJ1-1, with D unresolved. Germline CDR1 is SGHVS and CDR2 is FNYEAQ. V gave up 5 bases and J gave up 2 bases, with 6 bases separating them. This CDR3 is built from 12 residues. The CDR3 DNA is TGTGCCAGCAGCCGCGGCAACACTGAAGCTTTCTTT. Translation: CASSRGNTEAFF. The variable domain in full, completed from reference TRBV7-6 and TRBJ1-1, reads GAGVSQSPRYKVTKRGQDVALRCDPISGHVSLYWYRQALGQGPEFLTYFNYEAQQDKSGLPNDRFSAERPEGSISTLTIQRTEQRDSAMYRCASSRGNTEAFFGQGTRLTVV.

CDR3 sequence reads: CASSSRTGAYMSSYNEQFF. The CDR3 DNA is TGTGCCAGCAGCTCCAGGACAGGGGCCTATATGAGCTCCTACAATGAGCAGTTCTTC. The rearrangement uses TRBV7-9 and TRBJ2-1; 9 bases agree with TRBD1. Germline-derived CDR1 and CDR2 are SEHNR and FQNEAQ (reference sequence). The CDR3 is 19 residues long. V was clipped by 4 bases and J by 0 bases; unmatched bases: 13.

This clonotype was detected a few times. V usage is TRBV12-3 or TRBV12-4 and J usage is TRBJ2-3; D is perhaps TRBD1 or TRBD2 (6 bases each). The ends were cut back, 6 bases at V and 3 bases at J, with 16 bases in the middle. The CDR3 loop spans 15 amino acids. This chain's CDR3 is CASRLRTGTTDTQYF. The DNA for the CDR3 is TGTGCCAGCAGGTTGCGTACAGGGACTACAGATACGCAGTATTTT.

The genes are TRBV7-9 and TRBJ2-7; D might be TRBD1 (6 bases). Trimming removed 7 bases from V and 2 bases from J, with 21 bases in between. The CDR3 spans 16 residues. The germline CDR1 and CDR2 sequences are SEHNR and FQNEAQ (reference sequence). The CDR3: CASTPRVAGATYEQYF. DNA of the CDR3: TGTGCCAGCACCCCTCGAGTTGCAGGGGCTACCTACGAGCAGTACTTC.

This clonotype was seen ten or more times. CDR3 in DNA: TGTGCCAGCAGCTCAGAGGGACAGGGGTTGGTCAGGAACATTCAGTACTTC. It yields the protein CASSSEGQGLVRNIQYF. This sequence joins TRBV7-9 and TRBJ2-4, with 10 bases aligning to TRBD1. Germline V gene lookup returns CDR1 SEHNR and CDR2 FQNEAQ (reference sequence). This CDR3 is 17 amino acids long. Trimming cost V 4 bases and J 7 bases; bases outside gene matches: 13.

This clonotype was counted between two and nine times. This sequence joins TRBV7-9 and TRBJ1-5, with 7 positions matching TRBD1. Per the germline V gene, CDR1 is SEHNR and CDR2 is FQNEAQ (reference sequence). V was clipped by 6 bases and J by 2 bases; unmatched bases: 10. This CDR3 region has 16 residues. The CDR3 reads CASSFTGAQGNQPQHF. DNA of the CDR3: TGTGCCAGCAGTTTTACAGGGGCGCAGGGCAATCAGCCCCAGCATTTT.

The gene calls are TRBV20-1 and TRBJ2-7; the D is unclear. V was cut by 0 bases and J by 1 base, with 10 bases left in between. Germline V gene sequence: CDR1 DFQATT, CDR2 SNEGSKA (reference sequence). The CDR3 extends over 14 amino acids. Here the CDR3 reads CSARDMDGSYEQYF. Written as DNA, the CDR3 is TGCAGTGCTAGAGATATGGACGGATCCTACGAGCAGTACTTC.

CDR3 in DNA: TGCGCCAGCAGCCCATCAATCGGGACTGAAGCTTTCTTT. Amino acids: CASSPSIGTEAFF. The rearrangement uses TRBV4-1 and TRBJ1-1; D is uncertain. The germline V gene has CDR1 MGHRA and CDR2 YSYEKL. The CDR3 consists of 13 residues. V was pared by 4 bases and J by 5 bases, with 11 bases between.

This clonotype occurred a few times. This may arise from a read error, as a much more abundant clone is one base away. The chain uses TRBV7-6 and TRBJ2-1, with D uncertain. CDR1 is SGHVS, CDR2 FNYEAQ, per germline. Trimming pared 1 base from V and 0 bases from J, leaving 10 bases between. The length of the CDR3 is 16 residues. The CDR3 reads CASSLGTTGSYNEQFF. CDR3 in DNA: TGTGCCAGCAGCTTAGGGACGACCGGCTCCTACAATGAGCAGTTCTTC.

This clonotype has a handful of counts. The chain combines TRBV28 with TRBJ1-6; TRBD1 agrees at 9 bases. This CDR3 contains 15 residues. J lost 8 bases, V lost 7 bases, and 9 bases had no gene match. Per the germline V gene, CDR1 is MDHEN and CDR2 is SYDVKM. CDR3 in DNA: TGTGCCAGCAAAGAACAGGGGGCCGTGGATTCACCCCTCCACTTT. This encodes CASKEQGAVDSPLHF.

This clonotype was found a few times. The chain joins TRBV7-3 to TRBJ2-1; unclear D gene. V was trimmed by 3 bases and J by 8 bases, leaving 17 bases between them. The CDR3 sequence is 15 residues long. Germline V gene lookup returns CDR1 SGHTA and CDR2 FQGTGA. CDR3 loop: CASSFAPGSYDEQFF. For the CDR3, the DNA is TGTGCCAGCAGCTTCGCCCCGGGTTCGTACGATGAGCAGTTCTTC.

The CDR3 region is CASSYGPAGGYNEQFF. The CDR3, as DNA: TGTGCCAGCAGTTACGGTCCGGCGGGGGGCTACAATGAGCAGTTCTTC. The V gene is TRBV6-2 or TRBV6-3, the J gene TRBJ2-1; 8 bases map to TRBD2. This CDR3 spans 16 amino acids. V was clipped by 2 bases and J by 3 bases; unmatched bases: 6. Per the germline V gene, CDR1 is MNHEY and CDR2 is SVGEGT.

This clonotype has only a few counts. CDR3 sequence (DNA): TGCAGTGCTATCAACAGGGAGAACACCGGGGAGCTGTTTTTT. It yields the protein CSAINRENTGELFF. This chain links TRBV20-1 with TRBJ2-2, with D possibly matching TRBD1 (6 bases). The germline V gene encodes CDR1 DFQATT and CDR2 SNEGSKA (reference sequence). V was pared by 4 bases and J by 1 base, with 10 bases between. This CDR3 has 14 amino acids.

A few counts support this clonotype. The genes are TRBV4-3 and TRBJ2-2, with 8 bases that match TRBD2. After removal of 4 bases from V and 7 bases from J, the junction contained 5 bases not matched to a gene. Germline CDR1 LGHNA, CDR2 YSLEER. CDR3 length equals 14 residues. In DNA form, the CDR3 reads TGCGCCAGCAGCCCGGGACTAGATATCGGGGAGCTGTTTTTT. Its translation is CASSPGLDIGELFF.

V is TRBV6-6 and J is TRBJ2-5; D not resolved. This CDR3 has 12 residues. Germline V lookup: CDR1 MNHNY, CDR2 SVGAGI (reference sequence). The V gene lost 5 bases and the J gene lost 1 base, with 5 bases spanning the gap. The CDR3 reads CASSGLQETQYF. In nucleotides, the CDR3 is TGTGCCAGCAGTGGGCTCCAAGAGACCCAGTACTTC.

This clonotype was picked up one time. Being one base from a much bigger clone, this may be a read error. V and J are TRBV7-2 and TRBJ1-1; D not certain. Trimming shortened V by 1 base and J by 0 bases, and 15 bases separated the two germline ends. From germline, CDR1 is SGHTA and CDR2 FQGNSA. The CDR3 is 17 residues long. CDR3 region: CASSLGREGILNTEAFF. DNA for the CDR3: TGTGCCAGCAGCTTAGGAAGGGAAGGGATATTGAACACTGAAGCTTTCTTT.

This clonotype has more than one count but fewer than ten. The chain couples TRBV6-1 to TRBJ2-3, with 13 bases fitting TRBD2. The CDR3 sequence is 17 residues long. Trimming removed 3 bases from V and 1 base from J; junction bases left unmatched: 4. CDR1 MNHNS and CDR2 SASEGT come from the germline V gene. Here the CDR3 DNA reads TGTGCCAGCAGTGAGACTAGCGGGGGGCACCGCACAGATACGCAGTATTTT. Translated: CASSETSGGHRTDTQYF.

J is TRBJ1-1 and V is TRBV6-8, with no clear D. From germline, CDR1 is MNHGY and CDR2 SAAAGT. Trimming stripped 0 bases from V and 3 bases from J, with 14 bases between. The CDR3 runs 16 residues. CDR3 sequence reads: CASSYSSMGEDTEAFF. The DNA of the CDR3 is TGTGCCAGCAGTTACTCTTCAATGGGTGAGGACACTGAAGCTTTCTTT.

This chain joins TRBV7-6 and TRBJ2-7, with D perhaps being TRBD1 or TRBD2 (5 bases each). Germline CDR1 SGHVS, CDR2 FNYEAQ. Trimming shortened V by 4 bases and J by 2 bases, and 15 bases separated the two germline ends. The CDR3 runs 15 residues. CDR3 DNA sequence: TGTGCCAGCAGCTCTCTAGTGGGGGTACCCTACGAGCAGTACTTC. Translating gives CASSSLVGVPYEQYF.

For the CDR3, the DNA is TGTGCCAGCAGCGTAGCGAGTGGAGAGACCCAGTACTTC. It encodes CASSVASGETQYF. The chain employs TRBV9 and TRBJ2-5; the D is unclear. Per the germline V gene, CDR1 is SGDLS and CDR2 is YYNGEE. The CDR3 contains 13 residues. V gave up 0 bases and J gave up 4 bases, with 7 bases separating them.

In its sample, this clonotype was seen a few times. The J gene is TRBJ2-3, the V gene TRBV7-3, with D maybe TRBD1 (6 bases). The germline gives CDR1 SGHTA, CDR2 FQGTGA. CDR3 length: 19 residues. V was shortened by 3 bases and J by 5 bases, with 27 bases between the two germline ends. CDR3 sequence reads: CASSLGTQGHPGTQDTQYF. Written as DNA, the CDR3 is TGTGCCAGCAGCTTGGGGACCCAGGGACACCCAGGCACACAAGATACGCAGTATTTT.

This clonotype has only a few counts. This chain uses TRBV7-2 with TRBJ2-7; the match to TRBD1 covers 8 bases. Germline CDR1 and CDR2: SGHTA and FQGNSA. The J segment lost 5 bases and the V segment lost 1 base, leaving 13 bases of the junction unmatched. This CDR3 is 17 amino acids long. The CDR3 reads CASSLEESTGGENEQYV. CDR3 DNA sequence: TGTGCCAGCAGCTTAGAGGAGTCCACAGGGGGTGAGAACGAGCAGTACGTC.

This chain joins TRBV27 and TRBJ1-4; unclear D gene. This CDR3 has 14 amino acids. The ends were cut back, 2 bases at V and 4 bases at J, with 8 bases in the middle. Germline V gives CDR1 MNHEY, CDR2 SMNVEV (reference sequence). In DNA form, the CDR3 reads TGTGCCAGCAGTTTAATGGGGATTAATGAAAAACTGTTTTTT. Protein: CASSLMGINEKLFF.

Worth noting for this clonotype: A much bigger clone sits one base away, suggesting this may be a read error. J is TRBJ2-7 and V is TRBV7-4; weak D call: TRBD1 (7 bases). Germline V gives CDR1 SGHVT, CDR2 SQSDAQ. The CDR3 contains 12 residues. CDR3 amino acids: CDSSPRGAGSYF. The CDR3 DNA sequence: TGTGACAGCAGTCCCAGGGGGGCTGGCTCGTACTTC.

Details on this clonotype: A much larger clone lies a single base off, so this may be a read error. The chain uses TRBV6-8 and TRBJ1-2, with D uncertain. CDR1 is MNHGY, CDR2 SAAAGT, per germline. The CDR3 is 15 residues long. V lost 8 bases, J lost 8 bases, and 24 bases lay in between. For the CDR3, the DNA is TGTGCCAGCCATACTGGAAGGGAAGAGTATCGGGGCTACACCTTC. It yields the protein CASHTGREEYRGYTF.